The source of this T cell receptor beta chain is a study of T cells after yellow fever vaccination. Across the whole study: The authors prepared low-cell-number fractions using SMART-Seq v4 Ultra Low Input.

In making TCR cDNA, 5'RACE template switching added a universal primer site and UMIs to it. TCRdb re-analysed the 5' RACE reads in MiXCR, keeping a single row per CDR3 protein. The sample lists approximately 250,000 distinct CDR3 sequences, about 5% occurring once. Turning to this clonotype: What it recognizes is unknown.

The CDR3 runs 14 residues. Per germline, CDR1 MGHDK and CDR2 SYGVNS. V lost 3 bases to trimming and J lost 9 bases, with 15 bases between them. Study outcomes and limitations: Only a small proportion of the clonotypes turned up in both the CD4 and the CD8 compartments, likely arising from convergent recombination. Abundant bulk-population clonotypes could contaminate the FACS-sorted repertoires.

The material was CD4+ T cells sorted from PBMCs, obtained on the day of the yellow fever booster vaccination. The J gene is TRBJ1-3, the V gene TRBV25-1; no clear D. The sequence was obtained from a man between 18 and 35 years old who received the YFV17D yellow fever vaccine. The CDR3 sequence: CASSDAGRSATIYF. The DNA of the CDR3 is TGTGCCAGCAGTGACGCGGGTCGCTCGGCCACCATATATTTT.